The source of this TCR beta chain is a study of shared clonotypes between healthy human individuals. For the study at large: Each donor's CD4 naive and CD4 memory cells filled three plates apiece, CD8 naive two, and CD8 memory one.

Points from the study as a whole: Non-shared clonotypes had lower generation probabilities than clonotypes shared by all four sorted-subset donors.

Here immunoSEQ multiplex PCR was the method, and the copy in TCRdb shows in-frame clones only, minus some. The sample carries about 600,000 clones, around 95% recorded once. Naive CD8 cells lacked CD45RO, underwent positive selection for CCR7 and left out terminally differentiated effector memory CD45RA+ cells. Nashville, Tennessee was home to all donors, who were Caucasian adults. As to this clone: As yet, its antigen is unknown. Within the sample, other DNA sequences also encode this same CDR3.

Source material: naive CD8+ T cells sorted from blood. The source is a woman aged 25 to 45 in good health.

CDR3 region: CASSVGTSYEQYF. The DNA of the CDR3 is TGTGCCAGCAGCGTCGGGACTTCCTACGAGCAGTACTTC. This chain connects TRBV9 to TRBJ2-7, with D perhaps matching TRBD2 (6 bases). CDR1 and CDR2 from the germline V gene are SGDLS and YYNGEE. Trimming pared 2 bases from V and 1 base from J, leaving 7 bases between. The CDR3 has 13 amino acids.